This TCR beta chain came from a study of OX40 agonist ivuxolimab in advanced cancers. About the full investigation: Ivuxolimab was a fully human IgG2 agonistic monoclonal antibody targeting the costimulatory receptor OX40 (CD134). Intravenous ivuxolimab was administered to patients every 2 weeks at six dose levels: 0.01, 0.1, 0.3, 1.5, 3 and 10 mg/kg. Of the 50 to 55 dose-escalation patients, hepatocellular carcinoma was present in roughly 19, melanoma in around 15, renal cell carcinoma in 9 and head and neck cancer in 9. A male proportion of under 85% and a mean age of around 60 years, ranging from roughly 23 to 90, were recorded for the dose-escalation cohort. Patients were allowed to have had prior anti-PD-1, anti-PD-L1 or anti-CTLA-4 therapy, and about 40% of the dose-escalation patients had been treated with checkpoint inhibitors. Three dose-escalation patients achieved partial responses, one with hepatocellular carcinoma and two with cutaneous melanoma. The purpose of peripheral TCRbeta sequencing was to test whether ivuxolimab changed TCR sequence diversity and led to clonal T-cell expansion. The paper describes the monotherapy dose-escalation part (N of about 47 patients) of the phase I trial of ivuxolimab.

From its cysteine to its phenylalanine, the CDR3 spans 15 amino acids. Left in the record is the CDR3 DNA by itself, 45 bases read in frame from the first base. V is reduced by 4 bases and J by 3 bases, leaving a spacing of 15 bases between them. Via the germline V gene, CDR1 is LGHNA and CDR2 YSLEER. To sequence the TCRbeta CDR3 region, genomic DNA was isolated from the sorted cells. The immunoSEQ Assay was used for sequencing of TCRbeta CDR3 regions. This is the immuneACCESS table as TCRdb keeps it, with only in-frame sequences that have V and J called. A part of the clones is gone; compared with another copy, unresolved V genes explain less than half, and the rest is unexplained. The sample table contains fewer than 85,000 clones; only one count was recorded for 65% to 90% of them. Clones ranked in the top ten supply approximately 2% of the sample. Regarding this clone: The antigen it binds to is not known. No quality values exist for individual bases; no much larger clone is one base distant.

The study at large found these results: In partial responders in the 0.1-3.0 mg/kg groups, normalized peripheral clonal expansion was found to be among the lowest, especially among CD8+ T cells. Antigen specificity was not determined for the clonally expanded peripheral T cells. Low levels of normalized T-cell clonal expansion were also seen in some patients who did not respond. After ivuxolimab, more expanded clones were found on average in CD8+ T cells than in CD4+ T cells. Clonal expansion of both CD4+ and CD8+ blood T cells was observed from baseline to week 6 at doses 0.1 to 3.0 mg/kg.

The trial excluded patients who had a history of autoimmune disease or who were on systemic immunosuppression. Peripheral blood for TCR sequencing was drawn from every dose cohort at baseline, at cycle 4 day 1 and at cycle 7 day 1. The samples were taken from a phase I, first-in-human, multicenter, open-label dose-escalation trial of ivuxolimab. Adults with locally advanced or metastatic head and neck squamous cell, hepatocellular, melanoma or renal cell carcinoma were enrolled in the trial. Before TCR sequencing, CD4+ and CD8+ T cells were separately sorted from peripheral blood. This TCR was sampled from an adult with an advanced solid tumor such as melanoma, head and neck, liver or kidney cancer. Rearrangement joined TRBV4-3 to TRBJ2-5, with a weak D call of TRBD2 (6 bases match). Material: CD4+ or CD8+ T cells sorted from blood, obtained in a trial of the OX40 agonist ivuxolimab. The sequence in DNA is TGCGCCAGCAGCCGCGGGGCGGGCTATGAAGAGACCCAGTACTTC. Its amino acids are CASSRGAGYEETQYF.